The 15 T cell receptor beta chains presented below share a single source sample, sequenced in a study of graft-versus-host responses after intestinal transplantation. Assay used: immunoSEQ multiplex PCR; TCRdb lists only in-frame clones, some missing. The sample consists of 99,000 or so clones, around 88% of them appearing once. Sequenced here: PBMCs, sampled 255 days after intestinal transplant. The receptors were gathered from a human patient who received an intestinal transplant, so some T cells may come from the graft donor.

This clone was detected a few times. This chain links TRBV18 with TRBJ2-7; D may be TRBD1 (6 bases). Germline V gene data show CDR1 as KGHSH and CDR2 as LQKENI. V was clipped by 5 bases and J by 1 base, with 12 bases between them. The CDR3 has 14 amino acids. CDR3 sequence: CASSSKQGSYEQYF. For the CDR3, the DNA is TGTGCCAGCTCATCCAAACAGGGATCCTACGAGCAGTACTTC.

The chain links TRBV2 to TRBJ1-6; TRBD1 is a possible D gene (6 bases). Deletions cut 7 bases from V and 4 bases from J, with 20 bases between. Per germline, CDR1 SNHLY and CDR2 FYNNEI. The CDR3 extends over 17 amino acids. This CDR3 reads CASTVSWGALYNSPLHF. Here the CDR3 DNA reads TGTGCCAGCACCGTCAGTTGGGGGGCCCTTTATAATTCACCCCTCCACTTT.

This sequence joins TRBV6-4 and TRBJ1-5, with D perhaps matching TRBD1 (5 bases). The CDR3 totals 17 residues. Germline V CDR1 and CDR2: MRHNA, SNTAGT. V was cut by 7 bases and J by 0 bases, with 19 bases left in between. This CDR3 reads CASMRGGTGNSNQPQHF. The DNA of the CDR3 is TGTGCCAGCATGAGGGGTGGGACGGGGAATAGCAATCAGCCCCAGCATTTT.

CDR3 in DNA: TGCGCCAGCAGCCAGTCGACAGGAGAGACTTTAATAGCCAAAAACATTCAGTACTTC. Amino acid sequence: CASSQSTGETLIAKNIQYF. The chain links TRBV4-1 to TRBJ2-4; possible D gene TRBD1, 6 bases. V was trimmed by 3 bases and J by 0 bases, leaving 21 bases between them. The CDR3 loop spans 19 amino acids. The germline V gene encodes CDR1 MGHRA and CDR2 YSYEKL.

This clone was found once. The chain employs TRBV28 and TRBJ1-1, with D unclear. Trimming shortened V by 7 bases and J by 0 bases, and 9 bases separated the two germline ends. The CDR3 has 13 amino acids. The germline V gene encodes CDR1 MDHEN and CDR2 SYDVKM. This CDR3 reads CASTRTVNTEAFF. The CDR3 DNA sequence: TGTGCCAGCACGCGGACCGTGAACACTGAAGCTTTCTTT.

This clone appeared once. The chain joins TRBV7-2 to TRBJ2-3, with D tentatively TRBD2 (6 bases). The CDR3 spans 14 residues. Deletions cut 5 bases from V and 2 bases from J, with 11 bases between. Germline CDR1 and CDR2: SGHTA and FQGNSA. The CDR3 bases are TGTGCCAGCAGCCGAAGCGGGCCCACAGATACGCAGTATTTT. It translates to CASSRSGPTDTQYF.

The J gene is TRBJ1-5, the V gene TRBV27; no clear D gene. The V gene's germline CDR1 is MNHEY and CDR2 SMNVEV (reference sequence). The CDR3 loop spans 14 amino acids. The V gene lost 0 bases and the J gene lost 6 bases, with 9 bases spanning the gap. The CDR3 nucleotides are TGTGCCAGCAGTTTATCAGTTTCCGTTCAGCCCCAGCATTTT. Its protein is CASSLSVSVQPQHF.

This chain joins TRBV7-2 and TRBJ2-1; weak D call: TRBD2 (6 bases). V was cut by 1 base and J by 5 bases, with 21 bases left in between. CDR3 length: 18 amino acids. Germline V gives CDR1 SGHTA, CDR2 FQGNSA. The CDR3 DNA is TGTGCCAGCAGCTTAGTAAGTTTGAGCGGGTCTCGTGACAATGAGCAGTTCTTC. Translated: CASSLVSLSGSRDNEQFF.

The gene calls are TRBV5-1 and TRBJ2-7, with D hard to call. V dropped 4 bases and J dropped 4 bases, with 9 bases sitting between them. This CDR3 is 12 amino acids long. Germline V gene data show CDR1 as SGHRS and CDR2 as YFSETQ. CDR3 nucleotides: TGCGCCAGCAGCGATGGACGATACGAGCAGTACTTC. Translated: CASSDGRYEQYF.

The chain joins TRBV27 to TRBJ2-3; 10 bases align to TRBD1. V was pared by 0 bases and J by 2 bases, with 5 bases of the junction left unmatched. Germline lookup yields CDR1 MNHEY and CDR2 SMNVEV (reference sequence). The CDR3 runs 17 residues. The CDR3 loop reads CASSLSGQGPTTDTQYF. The CDR3 DNA is TGTGCCAGCAGTTTATCGGGACAGGGGCCAACCACAGATACGCAGTATTTT.

This clone was picked up one time. The chain combines TRBV2 with TRBJ2-3; 9 nucleotides line up with TRBD1. Germline CDR1 is SNHLY and CDR2 is FYNNEI. The CDR3 has 16 residues. Losses at the gene ends were 7 bases for V and 4 bases for J; bases not matched to a gene: 12. DNA for the CDR3: TGTGCCAGCAAGCCTCCGGGACAGGGTCGTTCAGATACGCAGTATTTT. It encodes CASKPPGQGRSDTQYF.

CDR3 nucleotide sequence: TGTGCCAGCAGTCCCTTGACTGGCGGGGAGCTGTTTTTT. This sequence encodes CASSPLTGGELFF. The genes are TRBV28 and TRBJ2-2; D is unclear. This CDR3 comprises 13 residues. CDR1 and CDR2 (germline): MDHEN, SYDVKM. V was clipped by 5 bases and J by 7 bases, with 11 bases between them.

The chain combines TRBV5-4 with TRBJ2-5; 7 nucleotides match TRBD2. The ends lost 3 bases at V and 3 bases at J; junction bases unmatched: 8. Germline values: CDR1 SGHNT, CDR2 YYREEE (reference sequence). This CDR3 comprises 15 residues. CDR3 bases: TGTGCCAGCAGCTCGAAAGCGGGGAGGGAAGAGACCCAGTACTTC. This translates into CASSSKAGREETQYF.

The chain employs TRBV28 and TRBJ1-4; no firm D call. The CDR3 consists of 13 residues. Per the germline V gene, CDR1 is MDHEN and CDR2 is SYDVKM. The V and J ends lost 3 bases and 8 bases respectively, with 10 bases between them. The DNA of the CDR3 is TGTGCCAGCAGTTTGGCTAAAGAGGAAAAACTGTTTTTT. As protein: CASSLAKEEKLFF.

The chain combines TRBV4-3 with TRBJ1-5; D gene uncertain. The CDR3 spans 13 residues. Trimming took off 0 bases at V and 2 bases at J, with 2 bases between the two ends. CDR1 and CDR2 from the germline V gene are LGHNA and YSLEER. In DNA, the CDR3 is TGCGCCAGCAGCCAAGACCGCAATCAGCCCCAGCATTTT. Translation gives CASSQDRNQPQHF.